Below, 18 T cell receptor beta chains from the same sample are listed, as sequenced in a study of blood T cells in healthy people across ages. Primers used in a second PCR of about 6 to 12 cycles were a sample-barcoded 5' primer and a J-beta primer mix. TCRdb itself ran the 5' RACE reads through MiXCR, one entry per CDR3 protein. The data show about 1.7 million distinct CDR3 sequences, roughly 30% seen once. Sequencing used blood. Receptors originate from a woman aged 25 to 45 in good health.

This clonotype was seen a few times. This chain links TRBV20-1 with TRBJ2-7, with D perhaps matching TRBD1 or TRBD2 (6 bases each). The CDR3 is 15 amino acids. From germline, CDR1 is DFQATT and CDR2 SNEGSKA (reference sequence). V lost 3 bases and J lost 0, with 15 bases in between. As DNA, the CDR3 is TGCAGTGCTAGGATGGGGGCGGGGAGCTCCTACGAGCAGTACTTC. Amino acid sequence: CSARMGAGSSYEQYF.

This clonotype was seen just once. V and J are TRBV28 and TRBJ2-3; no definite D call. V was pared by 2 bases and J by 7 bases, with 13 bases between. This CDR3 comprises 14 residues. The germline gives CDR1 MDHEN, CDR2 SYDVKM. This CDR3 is CASSLTGSTNTQYF. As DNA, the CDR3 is TGTGCCAGCAGTTTAACGGGTTCTACAAATACGCAGTATTTT.

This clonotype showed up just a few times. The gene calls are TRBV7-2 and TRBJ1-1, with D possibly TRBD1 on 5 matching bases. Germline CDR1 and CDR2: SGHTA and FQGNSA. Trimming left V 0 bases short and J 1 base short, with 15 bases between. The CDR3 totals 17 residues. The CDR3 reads CASSLAALWQGNTEAFF. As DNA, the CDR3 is TGTGCCAGCAGCTTAGCGGCCCTGTGGCAGGGGAACACTGAAGCTTTCTTT.

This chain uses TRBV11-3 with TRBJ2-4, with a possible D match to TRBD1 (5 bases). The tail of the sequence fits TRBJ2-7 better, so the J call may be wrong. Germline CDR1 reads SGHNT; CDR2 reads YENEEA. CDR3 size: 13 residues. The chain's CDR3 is CASSFSGIAEQYF. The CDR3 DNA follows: TGTGCCAGCAGCTTTTCAGGGATTGCCGAGCAGTACTTC.

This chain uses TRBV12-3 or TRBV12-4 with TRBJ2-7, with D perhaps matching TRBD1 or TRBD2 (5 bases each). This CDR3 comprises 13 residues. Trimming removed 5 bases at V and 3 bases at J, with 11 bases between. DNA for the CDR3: TGTGCCAGCAGTAAAAGGGACCTCTACGAGCAGTACTTC. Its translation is CASSKRDLYEQYF.

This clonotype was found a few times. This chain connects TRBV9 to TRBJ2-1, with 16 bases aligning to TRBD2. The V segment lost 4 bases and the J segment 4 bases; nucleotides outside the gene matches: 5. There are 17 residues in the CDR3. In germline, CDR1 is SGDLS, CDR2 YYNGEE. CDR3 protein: CASSSGLAGGRYNEQFF. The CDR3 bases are TGTGCCAGCAGCTCGGGACTAGCGGGGGGGCGTTACAATGAGCAGTTCTTC.

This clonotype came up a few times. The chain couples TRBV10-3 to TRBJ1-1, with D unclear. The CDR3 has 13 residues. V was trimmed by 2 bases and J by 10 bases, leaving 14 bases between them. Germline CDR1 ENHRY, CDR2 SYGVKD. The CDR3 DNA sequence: TGTGCCATCAGTGAGAACGACCCGGCGGTAGCTTTCTTT. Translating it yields CAISENDPAVAFF.

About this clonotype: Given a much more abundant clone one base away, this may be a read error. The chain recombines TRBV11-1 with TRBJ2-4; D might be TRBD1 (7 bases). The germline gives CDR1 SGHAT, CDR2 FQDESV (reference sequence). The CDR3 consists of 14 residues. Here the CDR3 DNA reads TGTGCCTGCAGCCGATGGCAGGGGGGCGACATTCAGTACTTC. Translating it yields CACSRWQGGDIQYF.

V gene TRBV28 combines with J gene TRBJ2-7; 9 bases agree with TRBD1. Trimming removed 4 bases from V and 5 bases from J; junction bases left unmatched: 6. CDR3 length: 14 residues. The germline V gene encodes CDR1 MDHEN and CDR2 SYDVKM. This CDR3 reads CASSSDRGGNEQYF. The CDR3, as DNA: TGTGCCAGCAGTTCTGACAGGGGGGGAAACGAGCAGTACTTC.

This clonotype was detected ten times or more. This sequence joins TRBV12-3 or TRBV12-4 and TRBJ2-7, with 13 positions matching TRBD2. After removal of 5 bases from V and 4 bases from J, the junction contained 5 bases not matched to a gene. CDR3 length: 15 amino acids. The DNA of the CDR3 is TGTGCCAGCAGTGGGTGGACTAGCGGGAGATACGAGCAGTACTTC. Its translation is CASSGWTSGRYEQYF.

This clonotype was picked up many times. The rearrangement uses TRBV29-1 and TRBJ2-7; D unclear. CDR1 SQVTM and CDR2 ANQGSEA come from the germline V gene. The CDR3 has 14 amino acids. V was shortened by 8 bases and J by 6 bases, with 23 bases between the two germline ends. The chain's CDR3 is CSFVPMGFSSEQYF. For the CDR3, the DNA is TGCAGCTTTGTCCCGATGGGCTTCTCTAGCGAGCAGTACTTC.

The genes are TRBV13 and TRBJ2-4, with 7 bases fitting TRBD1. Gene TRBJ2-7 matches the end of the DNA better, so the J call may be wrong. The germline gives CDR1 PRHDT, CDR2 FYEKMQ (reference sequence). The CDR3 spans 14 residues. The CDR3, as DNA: TGTGCCAGCACCGGCAGGGACAGCTCCTACGAGCAGTACTTC. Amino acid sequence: CASTGRDSSYEQYF.

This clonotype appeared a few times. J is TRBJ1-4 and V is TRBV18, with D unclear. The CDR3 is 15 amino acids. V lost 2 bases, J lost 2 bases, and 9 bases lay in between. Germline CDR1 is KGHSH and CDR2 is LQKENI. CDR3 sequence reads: CASSPSAETNEKLFF. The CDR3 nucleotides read TGTGCCAGCTCACCATCGGCGGAGACTAATGAAAAACTGTTTTTT. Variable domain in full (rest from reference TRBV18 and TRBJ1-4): NAGVMQNPRHLVRRRGQEARLRCSPMKGHSHVYWYRQLPEEGLKFMVYLQKENIIDESGMPKERFSAEFPKEGPSILRIQQVVRGDSAAYFCASSPSAETNEKLFFGSGTQLSVL.

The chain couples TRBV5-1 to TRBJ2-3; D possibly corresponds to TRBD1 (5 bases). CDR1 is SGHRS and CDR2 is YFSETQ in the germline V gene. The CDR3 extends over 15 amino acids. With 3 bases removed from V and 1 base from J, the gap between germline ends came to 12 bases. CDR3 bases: TGCGCCAGCAGCTCAGACAGAGACCGCACAGATACGCAGTATTTT. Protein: CASSSDRDRTDTQYF.

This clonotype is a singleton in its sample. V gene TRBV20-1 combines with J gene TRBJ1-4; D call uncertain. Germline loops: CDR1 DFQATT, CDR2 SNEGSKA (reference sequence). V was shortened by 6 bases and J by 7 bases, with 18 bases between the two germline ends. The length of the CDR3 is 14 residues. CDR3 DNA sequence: TGCAGTGCGAGGAGCACCAAGGGTGGTGAAAAACTGTTTTTT. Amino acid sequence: CSARSTKGGEKLFF.

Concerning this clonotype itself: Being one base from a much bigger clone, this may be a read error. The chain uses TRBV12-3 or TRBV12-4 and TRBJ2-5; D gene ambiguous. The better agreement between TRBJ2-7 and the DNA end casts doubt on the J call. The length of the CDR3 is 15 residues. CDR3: CASSLAGWIGHEQYF. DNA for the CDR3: TGTGCCAGCAGTTTAGCCGGTTGGATAGGCCACGAGCAGTACTTC.

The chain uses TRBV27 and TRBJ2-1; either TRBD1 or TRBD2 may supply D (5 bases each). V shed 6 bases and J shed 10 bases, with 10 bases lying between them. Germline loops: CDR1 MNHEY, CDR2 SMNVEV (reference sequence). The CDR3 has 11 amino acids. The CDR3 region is CASRVGEEQFF. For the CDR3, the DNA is TGTGCCAGCAGGGTGGGGGAAGAGCAGTTCTTC.

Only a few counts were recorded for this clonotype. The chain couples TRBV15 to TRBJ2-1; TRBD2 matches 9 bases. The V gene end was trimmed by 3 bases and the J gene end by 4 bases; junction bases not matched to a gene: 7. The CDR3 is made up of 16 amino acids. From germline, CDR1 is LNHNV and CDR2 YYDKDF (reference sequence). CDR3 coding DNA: TGTGCCACCAGCAGTGCCGCGGGAGGGCGATACAATGAGCAGTTCTTC. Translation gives CATSSAAGGRYNEQFF.